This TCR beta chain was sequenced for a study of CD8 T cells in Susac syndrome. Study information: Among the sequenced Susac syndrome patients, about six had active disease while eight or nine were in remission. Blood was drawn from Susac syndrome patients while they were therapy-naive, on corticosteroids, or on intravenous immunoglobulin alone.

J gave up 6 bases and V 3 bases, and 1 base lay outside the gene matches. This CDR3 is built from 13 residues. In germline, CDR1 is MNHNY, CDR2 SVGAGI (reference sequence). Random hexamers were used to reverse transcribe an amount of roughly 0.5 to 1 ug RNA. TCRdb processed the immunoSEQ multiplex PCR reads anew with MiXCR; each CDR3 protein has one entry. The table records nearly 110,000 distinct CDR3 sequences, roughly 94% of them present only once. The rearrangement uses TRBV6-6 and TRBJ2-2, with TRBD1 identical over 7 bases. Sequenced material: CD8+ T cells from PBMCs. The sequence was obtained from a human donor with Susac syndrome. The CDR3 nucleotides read TGTGCCAGCAGTTATGGGACAGCCGGGGAGCTGTTTTTT. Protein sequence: CASSYGTAGELFF.